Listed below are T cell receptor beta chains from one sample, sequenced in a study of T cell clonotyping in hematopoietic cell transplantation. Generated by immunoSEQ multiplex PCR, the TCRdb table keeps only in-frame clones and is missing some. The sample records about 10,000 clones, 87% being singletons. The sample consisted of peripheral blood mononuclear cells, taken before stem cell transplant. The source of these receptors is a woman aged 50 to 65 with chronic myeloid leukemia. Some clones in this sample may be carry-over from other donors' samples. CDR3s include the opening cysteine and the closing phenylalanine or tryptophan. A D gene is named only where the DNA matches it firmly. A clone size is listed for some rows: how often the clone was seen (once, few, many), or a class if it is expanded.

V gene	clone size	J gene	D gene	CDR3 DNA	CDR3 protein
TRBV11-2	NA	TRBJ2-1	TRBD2	TGTGCCAGCAGCCCGCGGACTAGCGGGAGGGCTAAATACAATGAGCAGTTCTTC	CASSPRTSGRAKYNEQFF
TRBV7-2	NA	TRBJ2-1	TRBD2	TGTGCCAGCAGCTTTTCTACTAGCGGGAGGGCTAATGAGCAGTTCTTC	CASSFSTSGRANEQFF
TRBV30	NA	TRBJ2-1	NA	TGTGCCTGGAGTGTATTCACTGGCAATGAGCAGTTCTTC	CAWSVFTGNEQFF
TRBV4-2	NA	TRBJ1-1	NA	TGTGCCAGCAGCCAAGTCTCTTTCGGGAAGAACACTGAAGCTTTCTTT	CASSQVSFGKNTEAFF
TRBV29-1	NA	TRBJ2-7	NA	TGCAGCGTTGTCATTGGTTCCGTCTACGAGCAGTACTTC	CSVVIGSVYEQYF
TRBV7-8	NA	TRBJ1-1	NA	TGTGCCAGCAGCACCATGGACACTGAAGCTTTCTTT	CASSTMDTEAFF
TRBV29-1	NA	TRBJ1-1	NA	TGCAGCGTTGAGATGGGGCTGGTGGGCACTGAAGCTTTCTTT	CSVEMGLVGTEAFF
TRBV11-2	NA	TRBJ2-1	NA	TGTGCCACTGCGCGGGGAGCGAGAGGGCTCGATCAAAATGAGCAGTTCTTC	CATARGARGLDQNEQFF
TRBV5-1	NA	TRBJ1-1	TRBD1	TGCGCCAGCAGCCCCGGGACAGGGACGGCCGAAGCTTTCTTT	CASSPGTGTAEAFF
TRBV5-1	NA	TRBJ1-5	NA	TGCGCCAGCAGCTTGGTGGGAAATCAGCCCCAGCATTTT	CASSLVGNQPQHF
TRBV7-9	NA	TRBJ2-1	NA	TGTGCCAGCAGCTTAGGCAGCTACAATGAGCAGTTCTTC	CASSLGSYNEQFF
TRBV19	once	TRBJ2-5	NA	TGTGCCAGTAGTATAGATGGGGGGCGAAGAGAGACCCAGTACTTC	CASSIDGGRRETQYF
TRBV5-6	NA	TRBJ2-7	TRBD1	TGTGCCAGCAGCTTGGGAAGCAGGGGGCGCGCCTACGAGCAGTACTTC	CASSLGSRGRAYEQYF
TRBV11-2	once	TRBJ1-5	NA	TGTGCCAGCAGCGCCCAGACCAATCAGCCCCAGCATTTT	CASSAQTNQPQHF
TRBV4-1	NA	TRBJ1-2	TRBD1	TGCGCCAGCAGCCAAGTGGACAGGGCTAACTATGGCTACACCTTC	CASSQVDRANYGYTF
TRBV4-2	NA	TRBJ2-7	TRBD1	TGTGCCAGCAGCCCCACGGGACAGGGGGCCAACGAGCAGTACTTC	CASSPTGQGANEQYF
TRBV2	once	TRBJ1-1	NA	TGTGCCAGCAGTGAATTGACAGATAAGAACACTGAAGCTTTCTTT	CASSELTDKNTEAFF
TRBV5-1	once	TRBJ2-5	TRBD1	TGCGCCAGCAGCCCGATCGGGACAGCCCAAGAGACCCAGTACTTC	CASSPIGTAQETQYF
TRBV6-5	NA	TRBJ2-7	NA	TGTGCCAGCAGCCAGGGACTTGTCTACGAGCAGTACTTC	CASSQGLVYEQYF
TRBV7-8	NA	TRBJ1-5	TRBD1	TGTGCCAGCAGCCCAGGGACAGGGAATAGCAATCAGCCCCAGCATTTT	CASSPGTGNSNQPQHF
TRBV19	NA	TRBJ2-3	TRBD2	TGTGCCAGTAGTAGCCTAGCGGGCATCACAGATACGCAGTATTTT	CASSSLAGITDTQYF